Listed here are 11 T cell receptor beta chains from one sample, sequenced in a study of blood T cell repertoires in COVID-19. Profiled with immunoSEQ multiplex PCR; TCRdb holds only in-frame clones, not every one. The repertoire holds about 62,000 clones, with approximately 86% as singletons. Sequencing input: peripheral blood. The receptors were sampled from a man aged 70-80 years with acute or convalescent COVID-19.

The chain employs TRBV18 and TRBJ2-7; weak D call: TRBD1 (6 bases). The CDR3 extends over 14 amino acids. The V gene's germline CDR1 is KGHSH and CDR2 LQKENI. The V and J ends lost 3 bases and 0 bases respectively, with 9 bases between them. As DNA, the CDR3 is TGTGCCAGCTCACCGACAGGACTCTCCTACGAGCAGTACTTC. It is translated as CASSPTGLSYEQYF.

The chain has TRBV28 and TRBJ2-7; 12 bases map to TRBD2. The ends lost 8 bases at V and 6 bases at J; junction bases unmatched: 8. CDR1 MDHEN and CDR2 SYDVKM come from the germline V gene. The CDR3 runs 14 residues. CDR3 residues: CASGLAGPQGEQYF. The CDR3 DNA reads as TGTGCCAGCGGACTAGCGGGGCCCCAGGGCGAGCAGTACTTC.

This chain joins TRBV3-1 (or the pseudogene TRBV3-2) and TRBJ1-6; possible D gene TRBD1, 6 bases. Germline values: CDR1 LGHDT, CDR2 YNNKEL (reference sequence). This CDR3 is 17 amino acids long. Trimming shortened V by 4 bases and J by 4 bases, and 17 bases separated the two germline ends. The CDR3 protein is CASSLGGGRLYNSPLHF. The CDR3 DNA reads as TGTGCCAGCAGCCTTGGCGGGGGCCGACTTTATAATTCACCCCTCCACTTT.

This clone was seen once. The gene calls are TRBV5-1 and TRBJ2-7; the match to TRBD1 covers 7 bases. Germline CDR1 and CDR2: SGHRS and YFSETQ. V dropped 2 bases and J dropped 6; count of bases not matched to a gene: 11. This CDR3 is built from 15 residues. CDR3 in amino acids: CASSFTGAGRSEQYF. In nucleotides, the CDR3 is TGCGCCAGCAGCTTTACAGGGGCCGGAAGAAGCGAGCAGTACTTC.

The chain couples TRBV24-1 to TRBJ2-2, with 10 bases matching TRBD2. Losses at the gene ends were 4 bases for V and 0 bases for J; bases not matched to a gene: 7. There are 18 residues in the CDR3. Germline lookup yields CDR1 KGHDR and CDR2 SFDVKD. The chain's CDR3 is CATSEASGGLTNTGELFF. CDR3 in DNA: TGTGCCACCAGTGAGGCTAGCGGGGGCCTTACGAACACCGGGGAGCTGTTTTTT.

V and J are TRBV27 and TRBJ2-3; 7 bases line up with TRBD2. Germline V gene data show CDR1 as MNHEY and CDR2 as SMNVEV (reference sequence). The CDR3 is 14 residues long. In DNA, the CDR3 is TGTGCTACCTGGGAGGGATCCCGCACAGATACGCAGTATTTT. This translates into CATWEGSRTDTQYF.

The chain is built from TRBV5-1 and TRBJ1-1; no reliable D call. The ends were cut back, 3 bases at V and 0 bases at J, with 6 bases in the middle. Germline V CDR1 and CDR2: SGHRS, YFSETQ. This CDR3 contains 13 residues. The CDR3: CASSWSMNTEAFF. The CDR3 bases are TGCGCCAGCAGCTGGTCTATGAACACTGAAGCTTTCTTT.

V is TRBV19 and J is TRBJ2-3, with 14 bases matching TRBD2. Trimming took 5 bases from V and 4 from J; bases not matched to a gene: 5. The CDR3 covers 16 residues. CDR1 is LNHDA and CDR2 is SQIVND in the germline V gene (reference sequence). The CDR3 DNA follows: TGTGCCAGTAGTTCACCGGGACTAGCGGGAGCAGATACGCAGTATTTT. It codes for CASSSPGLAGADTQYF.

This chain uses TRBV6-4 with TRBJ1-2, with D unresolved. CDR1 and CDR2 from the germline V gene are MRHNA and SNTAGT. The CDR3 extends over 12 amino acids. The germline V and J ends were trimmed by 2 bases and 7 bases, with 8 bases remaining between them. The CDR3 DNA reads TGTGCCAGCAGTGACCCCACGGGTGGCTACACCTTC. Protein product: CASSDPTGGYTF.

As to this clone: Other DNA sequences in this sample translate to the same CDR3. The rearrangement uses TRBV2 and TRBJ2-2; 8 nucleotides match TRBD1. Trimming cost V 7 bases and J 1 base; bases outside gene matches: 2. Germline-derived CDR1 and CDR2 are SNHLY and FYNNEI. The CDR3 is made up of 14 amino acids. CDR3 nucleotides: TGTGCCAGCAAAGACAGGGGGAACACCGGGGAGCTGTTTTTT. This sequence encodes CASKDRGNTGELFF.

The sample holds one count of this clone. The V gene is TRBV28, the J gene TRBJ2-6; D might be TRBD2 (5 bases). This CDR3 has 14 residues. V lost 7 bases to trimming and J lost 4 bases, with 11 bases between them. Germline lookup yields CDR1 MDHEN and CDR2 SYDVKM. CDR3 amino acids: CASTLTGGANVLTF. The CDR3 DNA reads TGTGCCAGCACCCTCACGGGAGGGGCCAACGTCCTGACTTTC.